The TCR beta chain described here comes from a study of Ad26.COV2.S vaccination and SARS-CoV-2 variants. For the study at large: Dosing was one shot or two shots 56 days apart. General observations from the study: Breadth of non-spike TCRs did not differ between vaccinees and placebo recipients. Vaccine recipients had higher spike-specific TCR breadth than placebo recipients.

CDR1 and CDR2 from the germline V gene are SGHTS and YDEGEE. This CDR3 spans 16 amino acids. V was cut by 3 bases and J by 4 bases, with 18 bases left in between. Treatment of the sample: some 19 received Ad26.COV2.S at low or high dose, single or two shots; 5 received placebo; per-sample allocation not given. It was on day 63 after the first vaccine or placebo injection that samples were taken. Using immunoSEQ multiplex PCR, the repertoire was profiled, and TCRdb retains in-frame clones only, with some absent. The data contain some 320,000 clones, approximately 86% of them singletons. Worth noting for this clone: The antigen is not known.

The V gene is TRBV5-8, the J gene TRBJ2-3; D unclear. The sample here was peripheral blood, taken in a trial of Ad26.COV2.S vaccine versus placebo. The sequence came from a person aged 18-65 years who received the Ad26.COV2.S COVID-19 vaccine or a placebo. Here the CDR3 reads CASSSRALVGSDTQYF. In nucleotides, the CDR3 is TGTGCCAGCAGCTCACGAGCATTGGTCGGGTCAGATACGCAGTATTTT.